This T cell receptor beta chain appears in the sequencing data of a study of blood T cell repertoires in COVID-19. Study-wide background: Collection of acute and convalescent COVID-19 samples took place in the United States, Italy and Spain. PBMCs, B-cell-depleted T cells, or T cells were the source of the cDNA or gDNA that made up the material.

The V gene's germline CDR1 is LNHDA and CDR2 SQIVND (reference sequence). The CDR3 totals 14 residues. Trimming left V 5 bases short and J 4 bases short, with 14 bases between. Original methodology: Amplifying reference gene primers gave estimates of nucleated cell counts. Sequencing was performed with immunoSEQ multiplex PCR; in TCRdb, only in-frame clones are kept and a portion is missing. That table is the source of V, J and clone size, and D and trimming were worked out from the DNA. The sample lists some 50,000 clones, roughly 89% occurring once. The sequenced material came from peripheral blood. The rearrangement links TRBV19 to TRBJ1-2; D might be TRBD1 (5 bases). This clonotype was sampled from a man aged 45-65 years with acute or convalescent COVID-19. The CDR3 region is CASSPLAGGYGYTF. The CDR3 region has the DNA TGTGCCAGTAGTCCGCTGGCCGGGGGCTATGGCTACACCTTC.